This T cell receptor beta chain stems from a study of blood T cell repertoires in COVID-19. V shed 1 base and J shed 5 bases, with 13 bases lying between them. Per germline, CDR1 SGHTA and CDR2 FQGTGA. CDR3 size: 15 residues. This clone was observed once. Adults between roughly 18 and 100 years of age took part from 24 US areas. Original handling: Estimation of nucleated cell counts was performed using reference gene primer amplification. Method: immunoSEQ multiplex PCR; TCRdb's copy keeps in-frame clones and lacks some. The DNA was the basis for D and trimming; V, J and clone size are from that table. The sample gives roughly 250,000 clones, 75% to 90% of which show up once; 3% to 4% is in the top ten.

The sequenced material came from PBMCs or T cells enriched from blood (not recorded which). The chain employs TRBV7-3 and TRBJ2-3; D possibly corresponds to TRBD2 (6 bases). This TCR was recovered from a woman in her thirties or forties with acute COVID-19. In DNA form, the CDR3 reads TGTGCCAGCAGCTTAATCGGGGCCGGGGGAGATACGCAGTATTTT. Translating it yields CASSLIGAGGDTQYF.